The rows below give T cell receptor beta chains drawn from one sample of a study of T cell responses to AZD1222 COVID-19 vaccine. Measured with immunoSEQ multiplex PCR; TCRdb has only the in-frame clones, and not every one. The repertoire holds about 150,000 clones, with around 91% as singletons. This specimen consisted of peripheral blood, obtained on day 0 of AZD1222 vaccination. These receptors all stem from an adult in good health. Each CDR3 is given with its conserved first and last residue. The D gene is left open where the match is weak. Clone size is shown for a subset of rows, as once, few, many or a class of expanded clone.

TRBD1 | . | 14 | TRBJ2-2 | TRBV29-1 | CSAIGTANTGELFF | TGCAGCGCCATAGGGACAGCCAACACCGGGGAGCTGTTTTTT
. | . | 15 | TRBJ1-2 | TRBV4-2 | CASSQDTEANYGYTF | TGTGCCAGCAGCCAAGATACTGAGGCTAACTATGGCTACACCTTC
TRBD1 | . | 14 | TRBJ1-1 | TRBV27 | CASSLGQGDTEAFF | TGTGCCAGCAGTCTAGGACAGGGGGACACTGAAGCTTTCTTT
. | . | 18 | TRBJ2-1 | TRBV6-2/TRBV6-3 | CASSYGGVRVFSYNEQFF | TGTGCCAGCAGTTATGGGGGAGTCCGCGTTTTCTCCTACAATGAGCAGTTCTTC
. | . | 15 | TRBJ1-5 | TRBV19 | CASPYGGRGHQPQHF | TGTGCCAGTCCGTATGGGGGAAGGGGACATCAGCCCCAGCATTTT
TRBD1 | . | 16 | TRBJ1-2 | TRBV19 | CASSPSGTEANYGYTF | TGTGCCAGTAGTCCCTCGGGGACAGAAGCTAACTATGGCTACACCTTC
. | . | 14 | TRBJ1-2 | TRBV9 | CASSASLTNYGYTF | TGTGCCAGCAGCGCTTCTCTGACTAACTATGGCTACACCTTC
TRBD1 | . | 14 | TRBJ1-1 | TRBV5-5 | CASSWDRGNTEAFF | TGTGCCAGCAGCTGGGACAGGGGTAACACTGAAGCTTTCTTT
TRBD2 | . | 15 | TRBJ2-3 | TRBV5-4 | CASSSALAATDTQYF | TGTGCCAGCAGCTCCGCCCTAGCGGCCACAGATACGCAGTATTTT
TRBD2 | . | 15 | TRBJ2-1 | TRBV7-3 | CASSWTSGSFSEQFF | TGTGCCAGCAGCTGGACTAGCGGGAGTTTCTCCGAGCAGTTCTTC
TRBD2 | . | 16 | TRBJ2-3 | TRBV6-4 | CASSARAGGGRDTQYF | TGTGCCAGCAGTGCCCGAGCGGGAGGTGGTAGAGATACGCAGTATTTT
TRBD1 | . | 13 | TRBJ1-5 | TRBV10-2 | CASTLGGFQPQHF | TGCGCCAGCACTCTAGGGGGCTTTCAGCCCCAGCATTTT
. | . | 14 | TRBJ2-3 | TRBV9 | CASSLWPITDTQYF | TGTGCCAGCTCTCTGTGGCCCATCACAGATACGCAGTATTTT
. | once | 15 | TRBJ2-4 | TRBV6-2/TRBV6-3 | CASSFPLGAKNIQYF | TGTGCCAGCAGTTTCCCGCTTGGGGCCAAAAACATTCAGTACTTC
TRBD2 | few | 17 | TRBJ2-7 | TRBV15 | CATSRDLRRLAIYEQYF | TGTGCCACCAGCAGAGATCTTAGGAGACTAGCGATATACGAGCAGTACTTC